What follows describes a single T cell receptor (beta chain). Its antigen is not identified. The data stem from a study of brain metastases from non-small cell lung cancer. TCRdb keeps only in-frame clones here, not all; method: immunoSEQ multiplex PCR. The sample lists roughly 3,000 clones; around 79% were seen once. Findings of the study overall: Fewer infiltrating T cells were found in brain metastases than primaries. Compared with their matched primary tumors, roughly 67% of brain metastases showed expanded T-cell clones. Paired brain metastases and primary tumors largely shared TCR repertoires.

The sequence was obtained from a donor aged 40 or older with non-small cell lung cancer. The sequenced sample consisted of primary lung tumor tissue.

The CDR3: CATSPGAFYEQYF. CDR3 DNA: TGTGCCACCTCTCCGGGAGCCTTCTACGAGCAGTACTTC. The rearrangement joins TRBV6-5 to TRBJ2-7; a possible D gene is TRBD2 (6 bases). Germline V gives CDR1 MNHEY, CDR2 SVGAGI. Trimming left V 10 bases short and J 3 bases short, with 16 bases between. The CDR3 runs to 13 residues.